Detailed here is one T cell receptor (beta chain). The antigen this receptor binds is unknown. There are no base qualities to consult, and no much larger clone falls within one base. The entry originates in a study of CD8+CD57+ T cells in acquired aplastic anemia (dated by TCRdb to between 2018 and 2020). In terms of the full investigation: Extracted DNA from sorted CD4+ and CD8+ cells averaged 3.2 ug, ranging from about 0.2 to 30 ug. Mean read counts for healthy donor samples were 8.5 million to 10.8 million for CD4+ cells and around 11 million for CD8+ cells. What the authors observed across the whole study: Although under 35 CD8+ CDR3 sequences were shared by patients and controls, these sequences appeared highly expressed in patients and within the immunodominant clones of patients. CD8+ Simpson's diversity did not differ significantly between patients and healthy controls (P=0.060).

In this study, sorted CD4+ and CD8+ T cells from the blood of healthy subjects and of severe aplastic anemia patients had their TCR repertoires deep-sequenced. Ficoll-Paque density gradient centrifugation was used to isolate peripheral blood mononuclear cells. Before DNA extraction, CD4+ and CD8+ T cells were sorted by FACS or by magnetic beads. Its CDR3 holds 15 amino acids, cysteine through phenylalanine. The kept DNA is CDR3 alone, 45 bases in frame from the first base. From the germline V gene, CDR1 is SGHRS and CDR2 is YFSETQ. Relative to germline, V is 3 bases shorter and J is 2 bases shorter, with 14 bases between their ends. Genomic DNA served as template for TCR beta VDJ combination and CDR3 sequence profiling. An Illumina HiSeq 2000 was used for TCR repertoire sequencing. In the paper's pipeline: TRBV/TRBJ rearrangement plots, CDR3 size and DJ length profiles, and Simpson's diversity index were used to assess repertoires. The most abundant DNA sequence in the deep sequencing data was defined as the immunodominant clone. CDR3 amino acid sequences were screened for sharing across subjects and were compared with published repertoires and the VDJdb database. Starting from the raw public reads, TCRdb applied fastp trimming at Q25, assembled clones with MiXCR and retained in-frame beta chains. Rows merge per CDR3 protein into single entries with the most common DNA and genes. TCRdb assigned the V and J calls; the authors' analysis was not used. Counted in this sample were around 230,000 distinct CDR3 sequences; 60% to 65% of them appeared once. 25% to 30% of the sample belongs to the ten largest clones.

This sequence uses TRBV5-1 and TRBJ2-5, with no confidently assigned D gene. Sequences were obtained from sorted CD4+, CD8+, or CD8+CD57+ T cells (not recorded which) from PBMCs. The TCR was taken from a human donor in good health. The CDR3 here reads CASSSRTESQETQYF. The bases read TGCGCCAGCAGCTCCCGGACGGAAAGTCAAGAGACCCAGTACTTC.